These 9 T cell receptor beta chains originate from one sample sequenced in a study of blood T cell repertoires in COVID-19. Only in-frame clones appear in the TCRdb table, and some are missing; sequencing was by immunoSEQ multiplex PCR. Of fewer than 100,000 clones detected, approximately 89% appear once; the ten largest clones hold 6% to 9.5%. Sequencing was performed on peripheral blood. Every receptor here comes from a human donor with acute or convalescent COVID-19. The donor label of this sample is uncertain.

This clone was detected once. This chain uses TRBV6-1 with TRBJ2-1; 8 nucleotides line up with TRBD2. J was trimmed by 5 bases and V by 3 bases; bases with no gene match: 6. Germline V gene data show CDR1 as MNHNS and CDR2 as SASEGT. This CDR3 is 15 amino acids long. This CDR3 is CASSEWRGANNEQFF. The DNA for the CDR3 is TGTGCCAGCAGTGAGTGGCGGGGGGCGAACAATGAGCAGTTCTTC.

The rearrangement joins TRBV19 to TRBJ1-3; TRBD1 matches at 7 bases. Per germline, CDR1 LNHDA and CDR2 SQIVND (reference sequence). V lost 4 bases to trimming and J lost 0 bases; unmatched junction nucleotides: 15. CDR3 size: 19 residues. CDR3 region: CASSTWDSLTFYSGNTIYF. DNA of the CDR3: TGTGCCAGTAGTACTTGGGACAGCCTCACCTTTTACTCTGGAAACACCATATATTTT.

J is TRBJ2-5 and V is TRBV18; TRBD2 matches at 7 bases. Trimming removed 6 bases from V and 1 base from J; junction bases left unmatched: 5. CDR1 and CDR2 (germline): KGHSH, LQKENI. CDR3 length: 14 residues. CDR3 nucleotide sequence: TGTGCCAGCTCCCTGGCGGGGGTCCAAGAGACCCAGTACTTC. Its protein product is CASSLAGVQETQYF.

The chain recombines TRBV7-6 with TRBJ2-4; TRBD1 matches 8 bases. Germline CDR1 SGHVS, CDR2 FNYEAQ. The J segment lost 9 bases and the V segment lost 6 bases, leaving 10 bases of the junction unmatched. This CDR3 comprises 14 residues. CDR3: CASSLKSDRGIQYF. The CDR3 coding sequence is TGTGCCAGCAGTCTAAAGAGTGACAGGGGCATTCAGTACTTC.

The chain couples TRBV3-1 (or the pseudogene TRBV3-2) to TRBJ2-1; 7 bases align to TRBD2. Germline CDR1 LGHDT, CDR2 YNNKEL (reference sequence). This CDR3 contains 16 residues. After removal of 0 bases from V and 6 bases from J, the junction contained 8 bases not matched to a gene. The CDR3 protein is CASSQDWGGSLNEQFF. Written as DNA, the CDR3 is TGTGCCAGCAGCCAAGATTGGGGGGGGAGCCTCAATGAGCAGTTCTTC.

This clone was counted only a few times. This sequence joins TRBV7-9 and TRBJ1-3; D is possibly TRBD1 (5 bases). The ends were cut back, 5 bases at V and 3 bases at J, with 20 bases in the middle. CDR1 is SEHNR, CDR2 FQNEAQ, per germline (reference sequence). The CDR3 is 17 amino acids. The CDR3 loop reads CASSPWPGKTSGNTIYF. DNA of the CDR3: TGTGCCAGCAGCCCCTGGCCAGGGAAAACGAGTGGAAACACCATATATTTT. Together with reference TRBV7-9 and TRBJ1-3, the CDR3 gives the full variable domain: DTGVSQNPRHKITKRGQNVTFRCDPISEHNRLYWYRQTLGQGPEFLTYFQNEAQLEKSRLLSDRFSAERPKGSFSTLEIQRTEQGDSAMYLCASSPWPGKTSGNTIYFGEGSWLTVV.

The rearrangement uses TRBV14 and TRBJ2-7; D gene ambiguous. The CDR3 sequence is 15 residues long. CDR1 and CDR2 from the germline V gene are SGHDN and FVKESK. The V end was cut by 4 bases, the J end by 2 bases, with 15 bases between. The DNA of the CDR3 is TGTGCCAGCAGCCCTCCAGGTATCAGCACCTACGAGCAGTACTTC. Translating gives CASSPPGISTYEQYF.

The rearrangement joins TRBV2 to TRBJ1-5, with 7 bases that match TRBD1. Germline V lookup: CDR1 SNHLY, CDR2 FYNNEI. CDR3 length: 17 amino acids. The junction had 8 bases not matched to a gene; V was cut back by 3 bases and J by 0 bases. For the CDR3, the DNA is TGTGCCAGCAGTGATTTCCTCGGGACAGCTAGCAATCAGCCCCAGCATTTT. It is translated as CASSDFLGTASNQPQHF. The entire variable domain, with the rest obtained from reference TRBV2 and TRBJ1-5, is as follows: EPEVTQTPSHQVTQMGQEVILRCVPISNHLYFYWYRQILGQKVEFLVSFYNNEISEKSEIFDDQFSVERPDGSNFTLKIRSTKLEDSAMYFCASSDFLGTASNQPQHFGDGTRLSIL.

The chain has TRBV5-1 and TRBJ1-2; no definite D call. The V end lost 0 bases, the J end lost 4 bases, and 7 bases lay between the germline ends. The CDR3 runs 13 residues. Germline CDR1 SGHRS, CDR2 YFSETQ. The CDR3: CASSLEPVYGYTF. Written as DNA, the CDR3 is TGCGCCAGCAGCTTGGAACCAGTCTATGGCTACACCTTC.